These 24 T cell receptor beta chains were sequenced from one sample in a study of T cells after posttransplantation cyclophosphamide. Some clones are missing from TCRdb's copy, which holds only in-frame ones; the method was immunoSEQ multiplex PCR. The sample holds over 20,000 clones; approximately 98% are singletons and the top ten take about 0.13%. The sequencing sample was made of naive CD8+ T cells sorted from PBMCs. Source of these receptors: a man aged 35-49 years in good health, CMV-negative, and a related stem cell transplant donor.

The chain couples TRBV11-2 to TRBJ2-7; TRBD1 matches at 7 bases. The CDR3 spans 14 residues. Germline CDR1 reads SGHAT; CDR2 reads FQNNGV. V lost 6 bases, J lost 3 bases, and 8 bases stayed unmatched. The CDR3 sequence: CASRPTGLFYEQYF. The CDR3 DNA sequence: TGTGCCAGCAGACCGACAGGGCTTTTCTACGAGCAGTACTTC.

The rearrangement links TRBV28 to TRBJ1-1, with 9 bases that match TRBD1. The J segment lost 1 base and the V segment lost 1 base, leaving 1 base of the junction unmatched. Germline V gene data show CDR1 as MDHEN and CDR2 as SYDVKM. The CDR3 extends over 15 amino acids. The CDR3 DNA sequence: TGTGCCAGCAGTTTATCGGGACAGGGGAACACTGAAGCTTTCTTT. This sequence encodes CASSLSGQGNTEAFF.

V usage is TRBV11-2 and J usage is TRBJ1-3; the D is unclear. V was clipped by 4 bases and J by 0 bases, with 7 bases between them. Germline V gives CDR1 SGHAT, CDR2 FQNNGV. The CDR3 sequence is 14 residues long. Here the CDR3 reads CASSSWSSGNTIYF. CDR3 in DNA: TGTGCCAGCAGCTCTTGGAGCTCTGGAAACACCATATATTTT.

This clone was detected only once. V and J are TRBV28 and TRBJ1-5; no definite D call. The germline V and J ends were trimmed by 2 bases and 2 bases, with 4 bases remaining between them. The CDR3 has 13 amino acids. Germline assignment: CDR1 MDHEN and CDR2 SYDVKM. CDR3 sequence (DNA): TGTGCCAGCAGTTTACCGGGCAATCAGCCCCAGCATTTT. It translates to CASSLPGNQPQHF.

Of note for this clone: One junction end disagrees with the germline gene, perhaps due to a read error. The chain uses TRBV29-1 and TRBJ1-4; TRBD1 matches 11 bases. CDR1 SQVTM and CDR2 ANQGSEA come from the germline V gene. The CDR3 sequence is 8 residues long. CDR3 amino acids: CSVGQGGF. The CDR3 DNA reads as TGCAGCGTGGGACAGGGGGGTTTT. Together with reference TRBV29-1 and TRBJ1-4, the CDR3 gives the full variable domain: SAVISQKPSRDICQRGTSLTIQCQVDSQVTMMFWYRQQPGQSLTLIATANQGSEATYESGFVIDKFPISRPNLTFSTLTVSNMSPEDSSIYLCSVGQGGFGSGTQLSVL.

The chain joins TRBV7-9 to TRBJ2-5, with TRBD1 matching over 7 bases. Per germline, CDR1 SEHNR and CDR2 FQNEAQ (reference sequence). Trimming took 1 base from V and 3 from J; bases not matched to a gene: 5. The CDR3 length is 15 residues. The CDR3 spells CASSLVQGLEETQYF. The CDR3 coding sequence is TGTGCCAGCAGCTTAGTACAGGGGTTGGAAGAGACCCAGTACTTC.

The chain employs TRBV11-3 and TRBJ2-1; possible D gene TRBD2, 5 bases. The length of the CDR3 is 15 residues. V shed 5 bases and J shed 0 bases, with 11 bases lying between them. The germline V gene encodes CDR1 SGHNT and CDR2 YENEEA. This CDR3 reads CASSPDSVSYNEQFF. CDR3 nucleotides: TGTGCCAGCAGCCCGGACTCTGTCTCCTACAATGAGCAGTTCTTC.

This chain uses TRBV28 with TRBJ2-2; 9 positions agree with TRBD1. J gave up 5 bases and V 6 bases, and 4 bases lay outside the gene matches. Germline lookup yields CDR1 MDHEN and CDR2 SYDVKM. The CDR3 spans 14 residues. The chain's CDR3 is CASRGDRETGELFF. The CDR3 coding sequence is TGTGCCAGCAGAGGGGACAGGGAGACCGGGGAGCTGTTTTTT.

The J gene is TRBJ1-5, the V gene TRBV19, with TRBD1 matching over 10 bases. CDR1 is LNHDA, CDR2 SQIVND, per germline (reference sequence). V lost 2 bases and J lost 0; bases outside the gene matches: 10. The CDR3 has 19 amino acids. The CDR3 loop reads CASSIISGTGAYSNQPQHF. CDR3 DNA sequence: TGTGCCAGTAGTATAATTTCCGGGACAGGGGCTTATAGCAATCAGCCCCAGCATTTT. Full variable domain (missing parts from reference TRBV19 and TRBJ1-5): DGGITQSPKYLFRKEGQNVTLSCEQNLNHDAMYWYRQDPGQGLRLIYYSQIVNDFQKGDIAEGYSVSREKKESFPLTVTSAQKNPTAFYLCASSIISGTGAYSNQPQHFGDGTRLSIL.

CDR3 residues: CASSLLGQGAPQHF. Written as DNA, the CDR3 is TGTGCCAGCAGCTTGTTGGGACAGGGAGCGCCCCAGCATTTT. The chain uses TRBV5-8 and TRBJ1-5, with TRBD1 matching over 9 bases. The V and J ends lost 1 base and 9 bases, in that order; junction bases with no gene match: 5. The germline V gene has CDR1 SGHTS and CDR2 YDEGEE. CDR3 length: 14 amino acids.

This chain links TRBV5-5 with TRBJ2-7; D is undetermined. Germline lookup yields CDR1 SGHKS and CDR2 YYEKEE (reference sequence). The length of the CDR3 is 12 residues. The ends were cut back, 2 bases at V and 6 bases at J, with 9 bases in the middle. CDR3 amino acids: CASSFSKPEQYF. The CDR3 bases are TGTGCCAGCAGCTTTAGTAAGCCCGAGCAGTACTTC.

V and J are TRBV29-1 and TRBJ1-2, with 7 bases fitting TRBD1. CDR1 and CDR2 from the germline V gene are SQVTM and ANQGSEA. The length of the CDR3 is 14 residues. The trim removed 2 bases at V and 1 base at J, leaving 4 bases unmatched. Written as DNA, the CDR3 is TGCAGCGTTGAACTACAGGGGATTAACTATGGCTACACCTTC. It specifies CSVELQGINYGYTF.

The chain carries TRBV6-6 and TRBJ1-2; a weak D match, TRBD1 (5 bases). The germline V gene encodes CDR1 MNHNY and CDR2 SVGAGI (reference sequence). The V end lost 2 bases, the J end lost 8 bases, and 18 bases lay between the germline ends. The CDR3 extends over 15 amino acids. This CDR3 reads CASSYPGDREGGYTF. The CDR3 DNA reads TGTGCCAGCAGTTACCCGGGAGACAGAGAGGGGGGCTACACCTTC.

The chain joins TRBV2 to TRBJ2-4; TRBD1 agrees at 12 bases. The germline gives CDR1 SNHLY, CDR2 FYNNEI. The ends lost 2 bases at V and 2 bases at J; junction bases unmatched: 4. The CDR3 contains 17 residues. The CDR3, as DNA: TGTGCCAGCAGTGAATTGGGGACAGGGGGCTCCAAAAACATTCAGTACTTC. Protein product: CASSELGTGGSKNIQYF.

V gene TRBV27 combines with J gene TRBJ2-1; weak D call: TRBD2 (5 bases). Germline V gene lookup returns CDR1 MNHEY and CDR2 SMNVEV (reference sequence). CDR3 size: 13 residues. The V and J ends lost 6 bases and 5 bases respectively, with 11 bases between them. CDR3: CASSLSSDNEQFF. CDR3 bases: TGTGCCAGCAGCCTCAGTAGCGACAATGAGCAGTTCTTC.

The rearrangement uses TRBV10-2 and TRBJ1-5; D may be TRBD1 (5 bases). The germline gives CDR1 WSHSY, CDR2 SAAADI. Trimming left V 2 bases short and J 6 bases short, with 8 bases between. The CDR3 contains 13 residues. The CDR3 spells CASSEGRGQPQHF. DNA of the CDR3: TGCGCCAGCAGTGAGGGTAGGGGTCAGCCCCAGCATTTT.

The CDR3 DNA is TGTGCCAGCAGCTTGGCGGGGGATAGCTCCTACAATGAGCAGTTCTTC. It translates to CASSLAGDSSYNEQFF. V and J are TRBV5-4 and TRBJ2-1; D might be TRBD2 (6 bases). The CDR3 contains 16 residues. Germline V CDR1 and CDR2: SGHNT, YYREEE (reference sequence). V lost 0 bases and J lost 0, with 10 bases in between. Full variable domain (rest looked up from reference TRBV5-4 and TRBJ2-1): ETGVTQSPTHLIKTRGQQVTLRCSSQSGHNTVSWYQQALGQGPQFIFQYYREEENGRGNFPPRFSGLQFPNYSSELNVNALELDDSALYLCASSLAGDSSYNEQFFGPGTRLTVL.

The chain recombines TRBV7-2 with TRBJ1-2, with D tentatively TRBD1 (6 bases). The length of the CDR3 is 12 residues. Trimming shortened V by 9 bases and J by 6 bases, and 14 bases separated the two germline ends. Germline V gene sequence: CDR1 SGHTA, CDR2 FQGNSA. CDR3: CASGQSSHGYTF. The DNA for the CDR3 is TGTGCCAGTGGACAGTCGTCGCATGGCTACACCTTC.

The chain employs TRBV27 and TRBJ1-2; D is possibly TRBD1 (6 bases). V lost 5 bases and J 1 base, leaving 11 bases between the germline ends. Germline-derived CDR1 and CDR2 are MNHEY and SMNVEV (reference sequence). This CDR3 is built from 14 residues. The CDR3 DNA follows: TGTGCCAGCAGTCCAAGGACAGATAACTATGGCTACACCTTC. It yields the protein CASSPRTDNYGYTF.

The rearrangement joins TRBV9 to TRBJ1-3, with 9 bases identical to TRBD1. The J segment lost 5 bases and the V segment lost 0 bases, leaving 9 bases of the junction unmatched. The CDR3 has 17 residues. In germline, CDR1 is SGDLS, CDR2 YYNGEE. The CDR3 DNA reads TGTGCCAGCAGCGTAGAAAGCCTAGGGACAGGGCGAAACACCATATATTTT. This translates into CASSVESLGTGRNTIYF.

The chain links TRBV5-1 to TRBJ1-1, with TRBD1 identical over 7 bases. The ends lost 6 bases at V and 1 base at J; junction bases unmatched: 9. CDR1 is SGHRS, CDR2 YFSETQ, per germline. This CDR3 is built from 15 residues. The CDR3 is CASTPGDSPNTEAFF. The CDR3 DNA sequence: TGCGCCAGCACCCCCGGGGACAGCCCGAACACTGAAGCTTTCTTT. The full variable domain, in which reference TRBV5-1 and TRBJ1-1 provide the parts outside the CDR3, is KAGVTQTPRYLIKTRGQQVTLSCSPISGHRSVSWYQQTPGQGLQFLFEYFSETQRNKGNFPGRFSGRQFSNSRSEMNVSTLELGDSALYLCASTPGDSPNTEAFFGQGTRLTVV.

The genes are TRBV2 and TRBJ2-2; the match to TRBD1 covers 11 bases. V was clipped by 10 bases and J by 5 bases; unmatched bases: 12. The CDR3 runs 16 residues. The V gene's germline CDR1 is SNHLY and CDR2 FYNNEI. This chain's CDR3 is CATSGQGAGRTGELFF. In DNA form, the CDR3 reads TGTGCCACCTCAGGACAGGGGGCCGGTAGGACCGGGGAGCTGTTTTTT.

This rearrangement joins TRBV7-2 to TRBJ1-2, with D unclear. The CDR3 is made up of 15 amino acids. Trimming removed 1 base at V and 1 base at J, with 10 bases between. Looked up from germline, CDR1 is SGHTA and CDR2 is FQGNSA. CDR3 nucleotides: TGTGCCAGCAGCTTAGGCGAGATCGTTAACTATGGCTACACCTTC. This translates into CASSLGEIVNYGYTF.

J is TRBJ2-3 and V is TRBV18; 10 bases map to TRBD2. The CDR3 runs 15 residues. Trimming at V came to 6 bases and at J to 3 bases, leaving 6 bases not matched to a gene. Germline V CDR1 and CDR2: KGHSH, LQKENI. The CDR3 DNA reads as TGTGCCAGCTCCCGGACTAGCGGAATTACAGATACGCAGTATTTT. Its protein product is CASSRTSGITDTQYF.